This section outlines one TCR beta chain sequence together with its context. The V gene's germline CDR1 is SEHNR and CDR2 FQNEAQ (reference sequence). This CDR3 spans 15 amino acids. The germline V and J ends were trimmed by 7 bases and 4 bases, with 20 bases remaining between them. This sample was taken from a study of cytomegalovirus exposure and HLA in healthy donors. PCR amplification relied on 60 Vbeta primers (plus 13 Jbeta primers). Data came from immunoSEQ multiplex PCR; TCRdb stores just in-frame clones and leaves some out. Of roughly 150,000 clones in the sample, approximately 80% were seen once.

The chain combines TRBV7-9 with TRBJ2-7, with D possibly TRBD1 on 7 matching bases. The receptor was derived from a woman between 40 and 55 years old in good health and CMV-seropositive. The sequencing input was PBMCs. CDR3 residues: CASISSDRAGYEQYF. The CDR3 coding sequence is TGTGCCAGCATTTCGTCAGACAGGGCGGGGTACGAGCAGTACTTC.